Below, 18 T cell receptor beta chains from the same sample are listed, as sequenced in a study of cytomegalovirus exposure and HLA in healthy donors. PCR amplification relied on 60 Vbeta primers (plus 13 Jbeta primers). Measured with immunoSEQ multiplex PCR; TCRdb has only the in-frame clones, and not every one. The data contain fewer than 250,000 clones, roughly 86% of them singletons. The sequenced sample was PBMCs. These receptors were collected from a man aged 35-49 years in good health and CMV-seropositive.

The DNA of the CDR3 is TGTGCCAGCAGCTTCCGGACAGGCGCCGGAGGGGCCAACGTCCTGACTTTC. Translation gives CASSFRTGAGGANVLTF. This rearrangement joins TRBV11-3 to TRBJ2-6; 7 bases align to TRBD1. Germline V lookup: CDR1 SGHNT, CDR2 YENEEA. V trimming: 3 bases; J trimming: 4 bases; junction bases outside the gene matches: 9. The CDR3 totals 17 residues. The full variable domain, in which reference TRBV11-3 and TRBJ2-6 provide the parts outside the CDR3, is EAGVVQSPRYKIIEKKQPVAFWCNPISGHNTLYWYLQNLGQGPELLIRYENEEAVDDSQLPKDRFSAERLKGVDSTLKIQPAELGDSAVYLCASSFRTGAGGANVLTFGAGSRLTVL.

The chain combines TRBV5-1 with TRBJ2-7; D gene uncertain. Per germline, CDR1 SGHRS and CDR2 YFSETQ. V was pared by 1 base and J by 5 bases, with 7 bases between. The CDR3 covers 12 residues. CDR3 protein: CASSLNYHEQYF. The CDR3 DNA follows: TGCGCCAGCAGCTTGAACTACCACGAGCAGTACTTC.

The rearrangement joins TRBV5-5 to TRBJ2-5, with no clear D. This CDR3 spans 14 amino acids. The V gene lost 6 bases and the J gene lost 4 bases, with 16 bases spanning the gap. Per the germline V gene, CDR1 is SGHKS and CDR2 is YYEKEE (reference sequence). The CDR3 sequence is CASTAKTSGETQYF. The DNA for the CDR3 is TGTGCCAGCACCGCCAAAACGTCGGGAGAGACCCAGTACTTC.

This sequence joins TRBV19 and TRBJ2-1; 11 bases are shared with TRBD1. The V and J ends lost 3 bases and 14 bases, in that order; junction bases with no gene match: 6. From germline, CDR1 is LNHDA and CDR2 SQIVND (reference sequence). This CDR3 is built from 13 residues. The CDR3 bases are TGTGCCAGTAGTATTCAGGGACAGGGGGAAAAGTTCTTC. This encodes CASSIQGQGEKFF.

V is TRBV7-2 and J is TRBJ2-1, with D possibly being TRBD2 (6 bases). Deletions cut 4 bases from V and 10 bases from J, with 14 bases between. Looked up from germline, CDR1 is SGHTA and CDR2 is FQGNSA. This CDR3 has 13 amino acids. The CDR3 DNA reads as TGTGCCAGCAGCTCGAGACTAGACCTAGAGCAGTTCTTC. Residues: CASSSRLDLEQFF.

The chain carries TRBV15 and TRBJ2-5; 11 positions agree with TRBD2. This CDR3 has 17 residues. CDR1 LNHNV and CDR2 YYDKDF come from the germline V gene (reference sequence). J was trimmed by 2 bases and V by 1 base; bases with no gene match: 6. The CDR3 DNA is TGTGCCACCAGCAGAGTCCCGGGACTAGCGGAACAAGAGACCCAGTACTTC. Translated, it gives CATSRVPGLAEQETQYF.

This chain joins TRBV7-3 and TRBJ2-5; 8 positions match TRBD1. The CDR3 has 15 amino acids. CDR1 and CDR2 (germline): SGHTA, FQGTGA. The V segment lost 1 base and the J segment 1 base; nucleotides outside the gene matches: 2. The CDR3 loop reads CASSLNTGGQETQYF. CDR3 DNA: TGTGCCAGCAGCTTAAATACAGGGGGCCAAGAGACCCAGTACTTC.

This clone was recorded a few times. The chain is built from TRBV5-1 and TRBJ2-7; 8 positions match TRBD1. This CDR3 region has 17 residues. V shed 0 bases, J shed 4 bases, and the junction held 12 bases outside the gene matches. CDR1 and CDR2 from the germline V gene are SGHRS and YFSETQ. The CDR3 reads CASSLGGQGRLGYEQYF. In nucleotides, the CDR3 is TGCGCCAGCAGCTTGGGAGGACAGGGCAGATTGGGGTACGAGCAGTACTTC.

The genes are TRBV27 and TRBJ1-1; D is uncertain. Trimming cost V 3 bases and J 4 bases, with 9 bases left between them. Germline CDR1 MNHEY, CDR2 SMNVEV (reference sequence). CDR3 length: 13 amino acids. The CDR3 DNA reads as TGTGCCAGCAGTTTCGAGGGTAGCACTGAAGCTTTCTTT. Translating it yields CASSFEGSTEAFF.

V is TRBV18 and J is TRBJ2-3; 7 nucleotides agree with TRBD2. CDR1 and CDR2 from the germline V gene are KGHSH and LQKENI. The CDR3 runs to 16 residues. J was trimmed by 4 bases and V by 0 bases; bases with no gene match: 7. CDR3 sequence reads: CASSPPPRERADTQYF. CDR3 in DNA: TGTGCCAGCTCACCACCGCCGCGGGAGAGGGCAGATACGCAGTATTTT.

J is TRBJ2-7 and V is TRBV28; 11 bases fit TRBD2. The CDR3 length is 15 residues. Losses at the gene ends were 6 bases for V and 3 bases for J; bases not matched to a gene: 7. Germline-derived CDR1 and CDR2 are MDHEN and SYDVKM. This chain's CDR3 is CASRVFGTSGYEQYF. In nucleotides, the CDR3 is TGTGCCAGCAGGGTCTTCGGGACTAGCGGCTACGAGCAGTACTTC.

This clone has only one observation. This rearrangement joins TRBV2 to TRBJ2-3, with TRBD1 matching over 7 bases. There are 17 residues in the CDR3. After removal of 0 bases from V and 4 bases from J, the junction contained 10 bases not matched to a gene. Germline assignment: CDR1 SNHLY and CDR2 FYNNEI. The CDR3 spells CASSEAPSRGYSDTQYF. In DNA, the CDR3 is TGTGCCAGCAGTGAAGCCCCAAGCAGGGGGTATTCAGATACGCAGTATTTT.

The chain is built from TRBV6-4 and TRBJ1-4; TRBD1 matches at 7 bases. The V gene end was trimmed by 6 bases and the J gene end by 3 bases; junction bases not matched to a gene: 10. CDR3 length: 16 amino acids. Germline V lookup: CDR1 MRHNA, CDR2 SNTAGT. DNA of the CDR3: TGTGCCAGCAGAGATGGAGAGGGGGCGGCTAATGAAAAACTGTTTTTT. This encodes CASRDGEGAANEKLFF.

The chain has TRBV28 and TRBJ2-1; 7 bases fit TRBD2. After removal of 8 bases from V and 7 bases from J, the junction contained 8 bases not matched to a gene. From germline, CDR1 is MDHEN and CDR2 SYDVKM. The length of the CDR3 is 13 residues. The CDR3 coding sequence is TGTGCCAGCGCCAGCGGGATAAGAAATGAGCAGTTCTTC. Protein product: CASASGIRNEQFF.

V is TRBV13 and J is TRBJ2-1; 7 bases map to TRBD1. CDR1 and CDR2 (germline): PRHDT, FYEKMQ (reference sequence). V lost 5 bases to trimming and J lost 8 bases; unmatched junction nucleotides: 12. CDR3 length equals 15 residues. CDR3 amino acids: CASSAEGGLGDEQFF. The CDR3 nucleotides read TGTGCCAGCAGCGCGGAAGGGGGCCTTGGGGATGAGCAGTTCTTC. The entire variable domain, with the rest obtained from reference TRBV13 and TRBJ2-1, is as follows: AAGVIQSPRHLIKEKRETATLKCYPIPRHDTVYWYQQGPGQDPQFLISFYEKMQSDKGSIPDRFSAQQFSDYHSELNMSSLELGDSALYFCASSAEGGLGDEQFFGPGTRLTVL.

The chain uses TRBV7-9 and TRBJ2-4; 8 nucleotides match TRBD1. From germline, CDR1 is SEHNR and CDR2 FQNEAQ (reference sequence). There are 13 residues in the CDR3. After removal of 8 bases from V and 1 base from J, the junction contained 1 base not matched to a gene. Written as DNA, the CDR3 is TGTGCCAGCGCAGGGGGCGCCAAAAACATTCAGTACTTC. Translation gives CASAGGAKNIQYF. The complete variable domain, with remaining parts taken from reference TRBV7-9 and TRBJ2-4, reads DTGVSQNPRHKITKRGQNVTFRCDPISEHNRLYWYRQTLGQGPEFLTYFQNEAQLEKSRLLSDRFSAERPKGSFSTLEIQRTEQGDSAMYLCASAGGAKNIQYFGAGTRLSVL.

This chain links TRBV6-5 with TRBJ1-2; 8 bases line up with TRBD1. V dropped 6 bases and J dropped 7; count of bases not matched to a gene: 13. Germline V gene sequence: CDR1 MNHEY, CDR2 SVGAGI. CDR3 length: 15 residues. CDR3 nucleotides: TGTGCCAGCAGCACAGGGGGGCGCCTACCCTCTGGCTACACCTTC. It is translated as CASSTGGRLPSGYTF.

This clone appeared a few times. The chain is built from TRBV5-8 and TRBJ2-1; 7 bases agree with TRBD1. Germline V gene lookup returns CDR1 SGHTS and CDR2 YDEGEE. After removal of 3 bases from V and 4 bases from J, the junction contained 13 bases not matched to a gene. This CDR3 spans 17 amino acids. The CDR3 coding sequence is TGTGCCAGCAGCTCAACCCAGGGGGTAAGGGCTTACAATGAGCAGTTCTTC. Translation: CASSSTQGVRAYNEQFF.